Listed below are T cell receptor beta chains from one sample, sequenced in a study of PD-1 blockade in classical Hodgkin lymphoma. Measured with immunoSEQ multiplex PCR; TCRdb has only the in-frame clones, and not every one. Of 90,000 to 100,000 clones in the sample, around four fifths were seen once. The sequences come from peripheral blood mononuclear cells (PBMCs), collected before the fourth cycle of nivolumab. The receptors here all came from a human donor with classical Hodgkin lymphoma. Both conserved end residues are part of each CDR3. A D gene is named only where the DNA matches it firmly. Size is stated for part of the rows, as once, few or many counts, or as a class when the clone is expanded.

D	V	J	size	CDR3	DNA
-	TRBV11-2	TRBJ1-2	-	CASSLDRGDYGYTF	TGTGCCAGCAGCTTAGATCGGGGCGACTATGGCTACACCTTC
TRBD2	TRBV27	TRBJ2-2	-	CASYRTSGRRNTGELFF	TGTGCCAGCTACCGAACTAGCGGGAGGCGAAACACCGGGGAGCTGTTTTTT
-	TRBV9	TRBJ1-2	-	CASSAPPGVYGYTF	TGTGCCAGCAGCGCCCCCCCGGGGGTCTATGGCTACACCTTC
TRBD1	TRBV6-6	TRBJ1-3	-	CASKGAMGNTIYF	TGTGCCAGCAAGGGGGCGATGGGAAACACCATATATTTT
TRBD1	TRBV10-3	TRBJ2-7	-	CAISESHRGPTYEQYF	TGTGCCATCAGTGAGTCCCACAGGGGACCTACCTACGAGCAGTACTTC
TRBD1	TRBV2	TRBJ1-5	-	CASSLGQEGGQPQHF	TGTGCCAGCAGCCTGGGACAGGAAGGCGGTCAGCCCCAGCATTTT
TRBD1	TRBV19	TRBJ2-7	-	CASSTGTGGNEQYF	TGTGCCAGTAGCACCGGGACAGGGGGGAACGAGCAGTACTTC
-	TRBV9	TRBJ2-3	once	CASSVEGDTQYF	TGTGCCAGCAGCGTAGAGGGCGATACGCAGTATTTT
-	TRBV5-4	TRBJ1-6	-	CASGEGRNSPLHF	TGTGCCAGTGGGGAGGGGCGAAATTCACCCCTCCACTTT
-	TRBV2	TRBJ2-5	-	CASTAEETQYF	TGTGCCAGCACGGCTGAAGAGACCCAGTACTTC
TRBD1	TRBV7-2	TRBJ2-7	-	CASSLVGTGSYEQYF	TGTGCCAGCAGCTTAGTGGGGACAGGCTCCTACGAGCAGTACTTC
TRBD2	TRBV2	TRBJ2-1	-	CASGRGGLLNEQFF	TGTGCCAGCGGTCGGGGGGGCCTCTTGAATGAGCAGTTCTTC
TRBD2	TRBV7-8	TRBJ2-3	once	CASSSGRTDTQYF	TGTGCCAGCAGCTCCGGGAGGACAGATACGCAGTATTTT
TRBD1	TRBV18	TRBJ1-1	-	CASSPRTGANTEAFF	TGTGCCAGCTCACCCCGGACAGGGGCGAACACTGAAGCTTTCTTT
TRBD1	TRBV4-3	TRBJ2-2	-	CASSQELQGGTGELFF	TGCGCCAGCAGCCAAGAGCTACAGGGGGGTACCGGGGAGCTGTTTTTT
-	TRBV19	TRBJ1-1	-	CASSKGKGEFMNTEAFF	TGTGCCAGTAGTAAGGGGAAGGGGGAGTTCATGAACACTGAAGCTTTCTTT
TRBD1	TRBV11-2	TRBJ2-7	-	CASSPRDRVHEQYF	TGTGCCAGCAGTCCCCGGGACAGGGTCCACGAGCAGTACTTC
-	TRBV7-9	TRBJ1-1	medium-sized	CASSLSSSRGWRTEAFF	TGTGCCAGCAGCTTATCCTCTTCGAGGGGCTGGCGAACTGAAGCTTTCTTT
-	TRBV15	TRBJ1-5	once	CATSSNIHQPQHF	TGTGCCACCAGCTCCAATATACATCAGCCCCAGCATTTT
-	TRBV14	TRBJ2-7	-	CASSQVHGQNSYEQYF	TGTGCCAGCAGCCAAGTCCACGGACAGAACTCCTACGAGCAGTACTTC
-	TRBV5-4	TRBJ1-2	few	CASSFDSYGYTF	TGTGCCAGCAGCTTCGACAGCTATGGCTACACCTTC
TRBD1	TRBV10-3	TRBJ1-1	-	CAISAGEGARTEAFF	TGTGCCATCAGTGCCGGAGAGGGGGCGCGCACTGAAGCTTTCTTT
-	TRBV9	TRBJ1-4	-	CASSVALGGNEKLFF	TGTGCCAGCAGCGTAGCTTTGGGGGGAAATGAAAAACTGTTTTTT
-	TRBV15	TRBJ2-3	-	CATSREKRPAGVDTQYF	TGTGCCACCAGCAGAGAAAAGCGCCCCGCAGGGGTGGATACGCAGTATTTT
TRBD1	TRBV19	TRBJ2-7	-	CASSAGTGSSYEQYF	TGTGCCAGTAGTGCTGGGACAGGGAGCTCCTACGAGCAGTACTTC
-	TRBV29-1	TRBJ2-2	-	CSVDSTGELFF	TGCAGCGTTGACAGTACCGGGGAGCTGTTTTTT
-	TRBV6-6	TRBJ1-2	-	CASSAVQGRAGYTF	TGTGCCAGCAGTGCGGTTCAGGGGAGGGCTGGCTACACCTTC
-	TRBV9	TRBJ1-6	-	CASSVDSGPQNSPLHF	TGTGCCAGCAGCGTAGACAGTGGGCCGCAAAATTCACCCCTCCACTTT
-	TRBV6-5	TRBJ1-3	-	CASSYSRAGGNTIYF	TGTGCCAGCAGTTACTCCCGGGCGGGTGGAAACACCATATATTTT
-	TRBV6-6	TRBJ1-5	once	CASRSGPDQPQHF	TGTGCCAGCAGATCTGGGCCAGATCAGCCCCAGCATTTT
TRBD2	TRBV5-1	TRBJ2-7	-	CASSSGLAGIEQYF	TGCGCCAGCAGCTCCGGACTAGCGGGAATCGAGCAGTACTTC
-	TRBV7-3	TRBJ2-1	-	CASSLTYHSYNEQFF	TGTGCCAGCAGCTTAACCTACCACTCCTACAATGAGCAGTTCTTC
-	TRBV27	TRBJ2-1	-	CASSLSAGPYNEQFF	TGTGCCAGCAGTTTATCGGCTGGGCCCTACAATGAGCAGTTCTTC
TRBD2	TRBV5-1	TRBJ2-3	-	CASSLTSGGGTDTQYF	TGCGCCAGCAGCTTGACTAGCGGGGGGGGCACAGATACGCAGTATTTT
TRBD1	TRBV28	TRBJ2-7	-	CASSLTGGLYEQYF	TGTGCCAGCAGTTTGACAGGGGGACTCTACGAGCAGTACTTC
-	TRBV27	TRBJ2-1	-	CASRVGGANEQFF	TGTGCCAGCAGGGTGGGGGGGGCCAATGAGCAGTTCTTC
-	TRBV5-6	TRBJ2-1	few	CASSFGSKQFF	TGTGCCAGCAGCTTTGGGTCAAAGCAGTTCTTC
-	TRBV19	TRBJ2-3	-	CASSIEAADTQYF	TGTGCCAGTAGTATAGAGGCCGCCGATACGCAGTATTTT
TRBD1	TRBV5-1	TRBJ2-4	-	CASSQDRVAKNIQYF	TGCGCCAGCAGCCAAGACAGGGTAGCCAAAAACATTCAGTACTTC
TRBD1	TRBV5-1	TRBJ2-7	-	CASTWGTGRAEQYF	TGCGCCAGCACCTGGGGGACAGGGCGTGCCGAGCAGTACTTC
-	TRBV10-2	TRBJ2-7	-	CASSGGDTYEQYF	TGCGCCAGCAGTGGAGGGGATACCTACGAGCAGTACTTC
-	TRBV5-6	TRBJ1-1	-	CASSLDGGLNTEAFF	TGTGCCAGCAGCTTGGATGGGGGGTTGAACACTGAAGCTTTCTTT
TRBD1	TRBV9	TRBJ2-2	-	CASSAGQGAEDTGELFF	TGTGCCAGCAGCGCAGGACAGGGGGCCGAGGACACCGGGGAGCTGTTTTTT
-	TRBV29-1	TRBJ1-1	-	CSVEISATEAFF	TGCAGCGTTGAAATAAGCGCTACTGAAGCTTTCTTT
-	TRBV7-6	TRBJ2-5	-	CASSLGTRETQYF	TGTGCCAGCAGCTTAGGGACCAGAGAGACCCAGTACTTC
TRBD2	TRBV2	TRBJ2-1	few	CASSEVRLAVYNEQFF	TGTGCCAGCAGTGAAGTGCGACTAGCGGTTTACAATGAGCAGTTCTTC
TRBD2	TRBV7-3	TRBJ2-1	-	CASSPIRTSGRVEQFF	TGTGCCAGCAGCCCCATTCGGACTAGCGGGAGGGTTGAGCAGTTCTTC
-	TRBV6-6	TRBJ2-1	-	CASSYTGNEQFF	TGTGCCAGCAGTTACACCGGAAATGAGCAGTTCTTC
-	TRBV25-1	TRBJ2-7	-	CASSEPGFYEQYF	TGTGCCAGCAGTGAACCGGGATTCTACGAGCAGTACTTC
-	TRBV5-5	TRBJ2-1	-	CASSLTEGSEQFF	TGTGCCAGCAGCTTGACCGAGGGGAGTGAGCAGTTCTTC
TRBD1	TRBV11-1	TRBJ1-1	few	CASRRQGVTEAFF	TGTGCCAGCAGACGACAGGGGGTGACTGAAGCTTTCTTT
-	TRBV6-6	TRBJ2-7	-	CASSRGRHSYEQYF	TGTGCCAGCAGTAGGGGACGGCACTCCTACGAGCAGTACTTC
-	TRBV19	TRBJ2-7	once	CASSLVRAGPYEQYF	TGTGCCAGTAGTCTCGTCAGGGCGGGTCCGTACGAGCAGTACTTC
-	TRBV30	TRBJ1-2	once	CAWRGFGGAEGYTF	TGTGCCTGGAGAGGTTTTGGGGGGGCTGAAGGCTACACCTTC
-	TRBV4-3	TRBJ1-6	-	CASSQEGWGDRSPLHF	TGCGCCAGCAGCCAAGAAGGATGGGGGGACCGGTCACCCCTCCACTTT
-	TRBV6-6	TRBJ1-4	-	CASSRTGTPGEKLFF	TGTGCCAGCAGCAGAACCGGGACCCCGGGAGAAAAACTGTTTTTT